This TCR beta chain emerged from a study of blood T cell repertoires in COVID-19. Overall study: The United States, Italy and Spain supplied acute and convalescent COVID-19 samples.

The method was immunoSEQ multiplex PCR; TCRdb's version includes in-frame clones alone and lacks a portion of them. Here the sample spans some 130,000 clones, about 85% being singletons. This CDR3 spans 11 amino acids. Between the trimmed V and J ends, which lost 0 bases and 7 bases, there was a span of 4 bases. Germline loops: CDR1 SGHDT, CDR2 YYEEEE. The chain employs TRBV5-6 and TRBJ1-2; no clear D. This TCR was recovered from a man aged 35 to 55 with active or convalescent COVID-19. Sequenced: peripheral blood. The CDR3, as DNA: TGTGCCAGCAGCTTGGCAGGTGGCTACACCTTC. Its translation: CASSLAGGYTF. Using reference TRBV5-6 and TRBJ1-2 for the parts outside the CDR3, the full variable domain is DAGVTQSPTHLIKTRGQQVTLRCSPKSGHDTVSWYQQALGQGPQFIFQYYEEEERQRGNFPDRFSGHQFPNYSSELNVNALLLGDSALYLCASSLAGGYTFGSGTRLTVV.